What follows is one T cell receptor beta chain and its context. In the original workflow: The authors estimated nucleated cell counts from reference gene primer amplification. The repertoire was sequenced with immunoSEQ multiplex PCR; TCRdb's copy has only in-frame clones and lacks some. Clonal size and the V and J genes are those of that table, whereas D and trimming came from the DNA. This table holds 300,000 to 450,000 clones, more than 75% found once. This entry comes from a study of blood T cell repertoires in COVID-19. The overall study: Whether acute or convalescent, the COVID-19 samples came from the United States, Italy and Spain. T cells, B-cell-depleted T cells, or PBMCs supplied cDNA or gDNA.

The germline V gene has CDR1 SGHVS and CDR2 FNYEAQ. The CDR3 runs to 16 residues. V shed 2 bases and J 4 bases; nucleotides not matched to a gene: 5. The receptor's source is a human donor with acute or convalescent COVID-19. The donor label of this sample is uncertain. The chain recombines TRBV7-6 with TRBJ2-3; 11 nucleotides match TRBD2. Sequenced: peripheral blood. The CDR3 DNA follows: TGTGCCAGCAGCTTAAGTAGCGGGGGGGCTTCAGATACGCAGTATTTT. Translated, it gives CASSLSSGGASDTQYF. The full variable domain, completed using reference TRBV7-6 and TRBJ2-3, is GAGVSQSPRYKVTKRGQDVALRCDPISGHVSLYWYRQALGQGPEFLTYFNYEAQQDKSGLPNDRFSAERPEGSISTLTIQRTEQRDSAMYRCASSLSSGGASDTQYFGPGTRLTVL.